This TCR beta chain was captured in a study of blood T cells in healthy people across ages. Notes on the study in general: Per million T cells, the diversity of TCR beta decreased roughly linearly as age advanced.

Germline V lookup: CDR1 SGDLS, CDR2 YYNGEE. This CDR3 spans 14 amino acids. V lost 0 bases to trimming and J lost 10 bases, with 16 bases between them. With a J-beta primer mix and a sample-barcoded 5' primer, a second PCR ran about 6 to 11 cycles. TCRdb re-called the 5' RACE reads through MiXCR, storing one row per CDR3 protein. In the table there are roughly 640,000 distinct CDR3 sequences, about 30% of which are singletons. With respect to this clonotype: Its target is not known. A much larger clonotype is one base distant, so this may be a read error.

This clonotype was obtained from a woman aged 80 or over in good health. Sample: blood. V is TRBV9 and J is TRBJ1-2; TRBD1 might be the D (5 bases). CDR3 loop: CASSVADKVGDYTF. The DNA of the CDR3 is TGTGCCAGCAGCGTAGCGGACAAAGTAGGTGACTACACCTTC.